This is a list of T cell receptor beta chains from one sample in a study of blood T cell repertoires in COVID-19. TCRdb's copy holds only in-frame clones and misses some; the assay was immunoSEQ multiplex PCR. The data show some 59,000 clones, more than 85% seen once. The material sequenced was peripheral blood. Receptor source: a man aged 45-65 years with acute or convalescent COVID-19. Each CDR3 is given with its conserved first and last residue. Each record gives: CDR3 DNA, CDR3 protein, V gene, D gene, J gene, clone size. The D gene is left open where the match is weak. Size is omitted from some rows. Given values are once, few, many or a class for expanded clones.

TGTGCCTGGAGGGGCAGCACAGATACGCAGTATTTT | CAWRGSTDTQYF | TRBV30 | NA | TRBJ2-3 | once
TGTGCCAGCAGTTACTCAGGCGGGAGTTGGGATGAGCAGTTCTTC | CASSYSGGSWDEQFF | TRBV6-5 | TRBD2 | TRBJ2-1 | NA
TGTGCCAGTTCAACCCCCCAGCAGGGTGGAAACACCATATATTTT | CASSTPQQGGNTIYF | TRBV19 | NA | TRBJ1-3 | NA
TGTGCCAGCAGCCAAGACCTGAGCTCTGGAAACACCATATATTTT | CASSQDLSSGNTIYF | TRBV3-1/TRBV3-2 | NA | TRBJ1-3 | NA
TGTGCCAGCAGCTCTGACAGGGCGGGCTACGAGCAGTACTTC | CASSSDRAGYEQYF | TRBV11-1 | TRBD1 | TRBJ2-7 | NA
TGTGCCAGCAGTGAGGAGCGGGAGTACGACAATGAGCAGTTCTTC | CASSEEREYDNEQFF | TRBV2 | TRBD2 | TRBJ2-1 | NA
TGTGCCAGCAGCCCAAGGACTAGCGGGAGTTACGAGCAGTACTTC | CASSPRTSGSYEQYF | TRBV7-6 | TRBD2 | TRBJ2-7 | NA
TGTGCCAGCAGCCAAGGGTTAGCGGGGACTTTGTACAATGAGCAGTTCTTC | CASSQGLAGTLYNEQFF | TRBV3-1/TRBV3-2 | TRBD2 | TRBJ2-1 | NA
TGTGCCAGCAGCCTCCGGAGCGAAAAGACCGGGGAGCTGTTTTTT | CASSLRSEKTGELFF | TRBV6-6 | NA | TRBJ2-2 | NA
TGTGCCAGCAGCCCCTCAGGGACAGGGATCCCCGGGGAGCTGTTTTTT | CASSPSGTGIPGELFF | TRBV9 | TRBD1 | TRBJ2-2 | NA
TGTGCCAGCAGTTTCCCACATATGTACACTGAAGCTTTCTTT | CASSFPHMYTEAFF | TRBV27 | NA | TRBJ1-1 | few
TGCGCCAGCACAAAGGACCTAGCGGGAAGTAGTGAGCAGTTCTTC | CASTKDLAGSSEQFF | TRBV10-1 | TRBD2 | TRBJ2-1 | NA
TGCGCCAGCAGCCCCCCCGGTTTCGGACAGGGAAATCAGCCCCAGCATTTT | CASSPPGFGQGNQPQHF | TRBV4-1 | TRBD1 | TRBJ1-5 | NA
TGTGCCAGCAGCTCCACCGTTGTTAGGAGCGGGAGGAAGGACACAGATACGCAGTATTTT | CASSSTVVRSGRKDTDTQYF | TRBV7-8 | TRBD2 | TRBJ2-3 | NA
TGTGCCAGCAGTTTAAGTTGGACTAGCGGGAGCCGGGCCTACAATGAGCAGTTCTTC | CASSLSWTSGSRAYNEQFF | TRBV27 | TRBD2 | TRBJ2-1 | NA
TGTGCCAGCAGCTTAGGGGTGGCTAGCGGGAATGAGCAGTTCTTC | CASSLGVASGNEQFF | TRBV7-6 | TRBD2 | TRBJ2-1 | NA
TGTGCCAGCAGCCGGGAGATGGCAGGGGGGAACCCCCTTTACGAGCAGTACTTC | CASSREMAGGNPLYEQYF | TRBV7-6 | NA | TRBJ2-7 | NA
TGTGCTAGTGGTTTGTCCTCGGGAGGAGCCTACAATGAGCAGTTCTTC | CASGLSSGGAYNEQFF | TRBV12-5 | TRBD2 | TRBJ2-1 | NA
TGTGCCAGCAGCCCGGGGGGGTTGGGTAGGTTCTTC | CASSPGGLGRFF | TRBV14 | TRBD2 | TRBJ2-1 | NA
TGTGCCAGCAGCCGCGGGACGACTCCCACAGATACGCAGTATTTT | CASSRGTTPTDTQYF | TRBV7-7 | NA | TRBJ2-3 | NA
TGTGCCAGCAGCTCCTCCGGGACACATAACACCGGGGAGCTGTTTTTT | CASSSSGTHNTGELFF | TRBV7-9 | NA | TRBJ2-2 | NA
TGTGCCAGCAGCTTGGCGGAAACACAAGAGACCCAGTACTTC | CASSLAETQETQYF | TRBV11-2 | NA | TRBJ2-5 | NA
TGTGCCAGTAGTATGACTACTGGGGCCAACGTCCTGACTTTC | CASSMTTGANVLTF | TRBV19 | NA | TRBJ2-6 | once
TGTGCCAGCAGCGTAGTCGCCTCACTAGCGGGGGACACCGGGGAGCTGTTTTTT | CASSVVASLAGDTGELFF | TRBV9 | TRBD2 | TRBJ2-2 | NA
TGTGCCAGTAGTATAGTAGGACAGGGAAACTACGAGCAGTACTTC | CASSIVGQGNYEQYF | TRBV19 | TRBD1 | TRBJ2-7 | NA
TGTGCCTGGAGTGTTAAGGCTAGCGGGTACGAGCAGTACTTC | CAWSVKASGYEQYF | TRBV30 | TRBD2 | TRBJ2-7 | NA
TGTGCCAGCAGCCTAGGGACAGGGCAGAGCGGGGAGCTGTTTTTT | CASSLGTGQSGELFF | TRBV11-2 | TRBD1 | TRBJ2-2 | few
TGTGCCAGGGAGGGACAGGGGAGCTCCTACGAGCAGTACTTC | CAREGQGSSYEQYF | TRBV2 | TRBD1 | TRBJ2-7 | NA
TGTGCCAGTAGTCTTGGGGTCGATTGGGACAGACGGTCCACTGAAGCTTTCTTT | CASSLGVDWDRRSTEAFF | TRBV19 | TRBD1 | TRBJ1-1 | once
TGTGCCAGCAGCGTATCAGGGTACAACTATGGCTACACCTTC | CASSVSGYNYGYTF | TRBV7-9 | NA | TRBJ1-2 | NA
TGCGCCAGCAGCCAAGATCAGGGTACTGAAGCTTTCTTT | CASSQDQGTEAFF | TRBV4-1 | NA | TRBJ1-1 | once
TGTGCCAGCAGCTTAGTGGGAGGTGGCACTGAAGCTTTCTTT | CASSLVGGGTEAFF | TRBV7-2 | NA | TRBJ1-1 | NA